This T cell receptor beta chain was profiled in a study of blood T cells in healthy people across ages. V lost 9 bases to trimming and J lost 4 bases; unmatched junction nucleotides: 10. CDR3 length: 15 amino acids. Then a second PCR, running about 6 to 12 cycles, was carried out with a sample-barcoded 5' primer and a J-beta primer mix. In TCRdb, the 5' RACE reads were re-called with MiXCR into one record per CDR3 protein. The sample has about 650,000 distinct CDR3 sequences, about 30% seen once; the top ten hold approximately 15%. This clonotype came up many times. The chain combines TRBV12-3 or TRBV12-4 with TRBJ2-5; 11 nucleotides align to TRBD2. This TCR derives from a woman of 80 years or more in good health. The source material was blood. CDR3 bases: TGTGCCAGTTCGGGCTATACTAGCGGGGGAGAGACCCAGTACTTC. Its protein product is CASSGYTSGGETQYF.